The 30 T cell receptor beta chains below come from one sample, sequenced in a study of T cell responses to AZD1222 COVID-19 vaccine. Clones were read by immunoSEQ multiplex PCR, and TCRdb kept only the in-frame ones, dropping some. The profile covers approximately 110,000 clones, with about 88% appearing a single time and approximately 15% taken by the ten largest. The sequenced sample was peripheral blood, obtained on day 0 of AZD1222 vaccination. These receptors all stem from an adult in good health.

This clone was counted a single time. A read error may produce the germline difference seen at one junction end. This chain joins TRBV19 and TRBJ1-1, with TRBD1 matching 7 bases. The CDR3 totals 15 residues. CDR1 is LNHDA and CDR2 is SQIVND in the germline V gene (reference sequence). Written as DNA, the CDR3 is TGTGCCAGTATCTATAAGCCAGGGGGGAACGCTGAAGCTTTCTTT. This encodes CASIYKPGGNAEAFF. Complete variable domain (other parts from reference TRBV19 and TRBJ1-1): DGGITQSPKYLFRKEGQNVTLSCEQNLNHDAMYWYRQDPGQGLRLIYYSQIVNDFQKGDIAEGYSVSREKKESFPLTVTSAQKNPTAFYLCASIYKPGGNAEAFFGQGTRLTVV.

The chain couples TRBV11-2 to TRBJ2-7, with D perhaps TRBD1 (6 bases). V dropped 5 bases and J dropped 2 bases, with 16 bases sitting between them. The CDR3 length is 15 residues. Germline CDR1 and CDR2: SGHAT and FQNNGV. CDR3 DNA: TGTGCCAGCAGCCCCGATTGGGACACCCCCTACGAGCAGTACTTC. Encoded protein: CASSPDWDTPYEQYF.

The gene calls are TRBV7-9 and TRBJ1-1, with unresolved D. The CDR3 sequence is 16 residues long. The ends were cut back, 5 bases at V and 4 bases at J, with 20 bases in the middle. Germline V gives CDR1 SEHNR, CDR2 FQNEAQ (reference sequence). CDR3 loop: CASSPQTRRDGTEAFF. Here the CDR3 DNA reads TGTGCCAGCAGCCCCCAAACGAGGCGCGACGGCACTGAAGCTTTCTTT.

The CDR3 DNA sequence: TGTGCCAGCAGCTTAGCGGTTGGGTTAAACACTGAAGCTTTCTTT. Protein sequence: CASSLAVGLNTEAFF. The rearrangement links TRBV7-9 to TRBJ1-1; D not resolved. The length of the CDR3 is 15 residues. Trimming pared 0 bases from V and 2 bases from J, leaving 10 bases between. From germline, CDR1 is SEHNR and CDR2 FQNEAQ (reference sequence).

The rearrangement uses TRBV11-2 and TRBJ1-5; D gene unclear. The CDR3 covers 16 residues. V dropped 5 bases and J dropped 3 bases, with 17 bases sitting between them. CDR1 and CDR2 from the germline V gene are SGHAT and FQNNGV. CDR3 sequence reads: CASSKGRRPSNQPQHF. The CDR3 DNA is TGTGCCAGCAGCAAAGGGCGCCGCCCATCCAATCAGCCCCAGCATTTT.

This sequence joins TRBV7-9 and TRBJ2-4; 8 nucleotides agree with TRBD1. Trimming took 2 bases from V and 4 from J; bases not matched to a gene: 4. The germline V gene has CDR1 SEHNR and CDR2 FQNEAQ (reference sequence). This CDR3 contains 15 residues. CDR3 in amino acids: CASSLLDRVKNIQYF. The DNA of the CDR3 is TGTGCCAGCAGCTTACTGGACAGGGTTAAAAACATTCAGTACTTC.

The CDR3 here is CAISESGSGGAPRTDTQYF. CDR3 DNA: TGTGCCATCAGTGAGTCAGGGAGCGGGGGGGCGCCACGGACAGATACGCAGTATTTT. The chain carries TRBV10-3 and TRBJ2-3; 10 bases line up with TRBD2. The germline V gene encodes CDR1 ENHRY and CDR2 SYGVKD. V shed 0 bases and J 3 bases; nucleotides not matched to a gene: 12. The length of the CDR3 is 19 residues.

The CDR3 is CASSETGSGGELFF. CDR3 nucleotide sequence: TGTGCCAGCAGTGAGACAGGGTCTGGCGGGGAGCTGTTTTTT. This rearrangement joins TRBV2 to TRBJ2-2; 7 nucleotides agree with TRBD1. This CDR3 contains 14 residues. After removal of 3 bases from V and 7 bases from J, the junction contained 5 bases not matched to a gene. Per germline, CDR1 SNHLY and CDR2 FYNNEI.

The V and J genes are TRBV5-6 and TRBJ1-3, with 8 nucleotides matching TRBD1. V lost 5 bases to trimming and J lost 2 bases; unmatched junction nucleotides: 3. The CDR3 totals 14 residues. CDR1 and CDR2 (germline): SGHDT, YYEEEE. The CDR3 DNA follows: TGTGCCAGCAGAGGGGGACAGGCTGGAAACACCATATATTTT. Amino acid sequence: CASRGGQAGNTIYF. Looking up the rest from reference TRBV5-6 and TRBJ1-3 gives the full variable domain: DAGVTQSPTHLIKTRGQQVTLRCSPKSGHDTVSWYQQALGQGPQFIFQYYEEEERQRGNFPDRFSGHQFPNYSSELNVNALLLGDSALYLCASRGGQAGNTIYFGEGSWLTVV.

The chain employs TRBV7-9 and TRBJ1-3; D is unresolved. The CDR3 is 14 residues long. The ends were cut back, 5 bases at V and 4 bases at J, with 12 bases in the middle. Per the germline V gene, CDR1 is SEHNR and CDR2 is FQNEAQ (reference sequence). CDR3 loop: CASSRRQTGNTIYF. The CDR3 DNA is TGTGCCAGCAGCCGGCGACAAACGGGAAACACCATATATTTT.

This clone was seen a single time. This chain uses TRBV6-2 or TRBV6-3 with TRBJ1-1, with D tentatively TRBD1 (5 bases). The CDR3 loop spans 14 amino acids. V was pared by 2 bases and J by 3 bases, with 10 bases between. Germline-derived CDR1 and CDR2 are MNHEY and SVGEGT. CDR3 nucleotides: TGTGCCAGCAGTTACGGCGGGGGGTACACTGAAGCTTTCTTT. As protein: CASSYGGGYTEAFF.

Here the CDR3 DNA reads TGTGCCTGGAGTACAGGATCAACTAATGAAAAACTGTTTTTT. As protein: CAWSTGSTNEKLFF. This chain connects TRBV30 to TRBJ1-4; maybe TRBD1 (5 bases). This CDR3 comprises 14 residues. Trimming removed 2 bases from V and 0 bases from J, with 7 bases in between. Germline CDR1 is GTSNPN and CDR2 is SVGIG (reference sequence).

This clone was seen only once. V gene TRBV4-2 combines with J gene TRBJ2-5; possible D gene TRBD1, 5 bases. Trimming pared 4 bases from V and 2 bases from J, leaving 8 bases between. In germline, CDR1 is LGHNA, CDR2 YNFKEQ. CDR3 length: 13 residues. The CDR3 sequence: CASSLRQQETQYF. In nucleotides, the CDR3 is TGTGCCAGCAGCCTTCGACAGCAAGAGACCCAGTACTTC.

The gene calls are TRBV9 and TRBJ1-1, with D unresolved. The CDR3 has 13 amino acids. Germline V gives CDR1 SGDLS, CDR2 YYNGEE. Trimming pared 0 bases from V and 3 bases from J, leaving 6 bases between. In nucleotides, the CDR3 is TGTGCCAGCAGCGTAGGTGGCCACACTGAAGCTTTCTTT. Protein: CASSVGGHTEAFF.

The chain recombines TRBV11-1 with TRBJ1-1; D is possibly TRBD1 (5 bases). Germline CDR1 SGHAT, CDR2 FQDESV (reference sequence). Trimming pared 3 bases from V and 5 bases from J, leaving 16 bases between. The length of the CDR3 is 15 residues. CDR3 sequence: CASSLSRALWTEAFF. As DNA, the CDR3 is TGTGCCAGCAGCTTGTCCAGGGCGTTGTGGACTGAAGCTTTCTTT.

The chain couples TRBV11-2 to TRBJ1-1; D is possibly TRBD1 (5 bases). CDR3 length: 13 residues. V lost 4 bases to trimming and J lost 13 bases, with 19 bases between them. Germline CDR1 is SGHAT and CDR2 is FQNNGV. In DNA form, the CDR3 reads TGTGCCAGCAGCTCCACCAGGGCCCCGCGGGGTTTCTTT. It translates to CASSSTRAPRGFF.

The gene calls are TRBV7-3 and TRBJ2-1; D may match TRBD1 or TRBD2 (5 bases each). CDR1 and CDR2 (germline): SGHTA, FQGTGA. Trimming shortened V by 3 bases and J by 6 bases, and 12 bases separated the two germline ends. The CDR3 spans 14 residues. The DNA of the CDR3 is TGTGCCAGCAGCTTGGGACCTCACCGCAATGAGCAGTTCTTC. Its protein is CASSLGPHRNEQFF.

A word on this clone: Given a far larger clone just one base away, this is likely a sequencing read error. This chain links TRBV7-2 with TRBJ1-5, with 7 bases that match TRBD1. CDR3 length equals 15 residues. CDR1 is SGHTA and CDR2 is FQGNSA in the germline V gene. The CDR3 sequence: CASSLEGTGDQPQNF. CDR3 nucleotides: TGTGCCAGCAGCTTAGAGGGAACAGGGGATCAGCCCCAGAATTTT.

The rearrangement links TRBV5-5 to TRBJ1-4; D may be TRBD1 (5 bases). Germline-derived CDR1 and CDR2 are SGHKS and YYEKEE (reference sequence). Trimming cost V 0 bases and J 6 bases, with 24 bases left between them. The CDR3 contains 19 residues. In DNA, the CDR3 is TGTGCCAGCAGCTTGGGTCACCTGTCGAGGACATCCCGAGATGAAAAACTGTTTTTT. It specifies CASSLGHLSRTSRDEKLFF.

J is TRBJ1-3 and V is TRBV18, with D unclear. The germline gives CDR1 KGHSH, CDR2 LQKENI. Trimming took off 0 bases at V and 3 bases at J, with 0 bases between the two ends. The CDR3 extends over 12 amino acids. The CDR3 loop is CASSPPGNTIYF. The CDR3 DNA reads TGTGCCAGCTCACCACCTGGAAACACCATATATTTT.

The J gene is TRBJ1-1, the V gene TRBV5-4; D is uncertain. Trimming took off 4 bases at V and 3 bases at J, with 13 bases between the two ends. CDR1 and CDR2 from the germline V gene are SGHNT and YYREEE (reference sequence). The CDR3 spans 14 residues. CDR3 in DNA: TGTGCCAGCAGCCCCGGACTGAGGGACACTGAAGCTTTCTTT. Its protein is CASSPGLRDTEAFF.

The chain uses TRBV12-3 or TRBV12-4 and TRBJ1-1, with D uncertain. This CDR3 region has 13 residues. Trimming took 3 bases from V and 5 from J, leaving 10 bases between them. Here the CDR3 reads CASSFKTGTEAFF. CDR3 coding DNA: TGTGCCAGCAGTTTTAAGACGGGGACTGAAGCTTTCTTT.

The DNA of the CDR3 is TGTGCCAGCAGCTTACAGGAGCTGAACACTGAAGCTTTCTTT. Its translation is CASSLQELNTEAFF. V is TRBV7-2 and J is TRBJ1-1; D not certain. The germline gives CDR1 SGHTA, CDR2 FQGNSA. The CDR3 has 14 amino acids. Trimming removed 2 bases from V and 0 bases from J, with 7 bases in between.

This clone was counted a few times. J is TRBJ2-1 and V is TRBV6-5; no clear D. CDR1 MNHEY and CDR2 SVGAGI come from the germline V gene. The CDR3 runs 13 residues. Between the trimmed V and J ends, which lost 8 bases and 0 bases, there was a span of 8 bases. As DNA, the CDR3 is TGTGCCAGCCGCATCACCTCCTACAATGAGCAGTTCTTC. Encoded protein: CASRITSYNEQFF.

The chain joins TRBV5-5 to TRBJ2-5; D is undetermined. V was pared by 0 bases and J by 1 base, with 4 bases between. This CDR3 is 13 amino acids long. Germline CDR1 SGHKS, CDR2 YYEKEE (reference sequence). DNA of the CDR3: TGTGCCAGCAGCTTGGCCAGCCAAGAGACCCAGTACTTC. Encoded protein: CASSLASQETQYF.

This clone was counted between two and nine times. The chain combines TRBV27 with TRBJ1-5, with D tentatively TRBD1 (5 bases). The CDR3 contains 14 residues. Germline V gives CDR1 MNHEY, CDR2 SMNVEV (reference sequence). V lost 3 bases, J lost 7 bases, and 13 bases lay in between. CDR3 in DNA: TGTGCCAGCAGTTTCCAGGGTTTTGGACAGCCCCAGCATTTT. It yields the protein CASSFQGFGQPQHF.

This clone appeared a few times. The chain employs TRBV5-1 and TRBJ1-3, with D uncertain. The germline CDR1 and CDR2 sequences are SGHRS and YFSETQ. The CDR3 contains 14 residues. With 1 base removed from V and 4 bases from J, the gap between germline ends came to 9 bases. The CDR3 bases are TGCGCCAGCAGCTTGTCCCTTCACGGAAACACCATATATTTT. Encoded protein: CASSLSLHGNTIYF.

V gene TRBV6-5 combines with J gene TRBJ1-3; D is uncertain. Germline assignment: CDR1 MNHEY and CDR2 SVGAGI. This CDR3 region has 15 residues. V was pared by 6 bases and J by 3 bases, with 15 bases between. The CDR3 loop is CASRPTGVLGNTIYF. The CDR3 region has the DNA TGTGCCAGCAGACCCACTGGGGTCCTTGGAAACACCATATATTTT.

V gene TRBV5-4 combines with J gene TRBJ1-1; a weak D match, TRBD1 (5 bases). CDR1 is SGHNT, CDR2 YYREEE, per germline (reference sequence). The germline V and J ends were trimmed by 5 bases and 0 bases, with 8 bases remaining between them. The CDR3 covers 13 residues. CDR3 sequence reads: CASRDTLNTEAFF. The CDR3 region has the DNA TGTGCCAGCAGGGACACCTTGAACACTGAAGCTTTCTTT.

The chain carries TRBV11-2 and TRBJ2-2; no firm D call. This CDR3 is built from 15 residues. Trimming removed 0 bases from V and 5 bases from J, with 10 bases in between. Germline V gene sequence: CDR1 SGHAT, CDR2 FQNNGV. CDR3 in amino acids: CASSLDNRRTGELFF. In nucleotides, the CDR3 is TGTGCCAGCAGCTTAGATAATCGAAGAACCGGGGAGCTGTTTTTT.